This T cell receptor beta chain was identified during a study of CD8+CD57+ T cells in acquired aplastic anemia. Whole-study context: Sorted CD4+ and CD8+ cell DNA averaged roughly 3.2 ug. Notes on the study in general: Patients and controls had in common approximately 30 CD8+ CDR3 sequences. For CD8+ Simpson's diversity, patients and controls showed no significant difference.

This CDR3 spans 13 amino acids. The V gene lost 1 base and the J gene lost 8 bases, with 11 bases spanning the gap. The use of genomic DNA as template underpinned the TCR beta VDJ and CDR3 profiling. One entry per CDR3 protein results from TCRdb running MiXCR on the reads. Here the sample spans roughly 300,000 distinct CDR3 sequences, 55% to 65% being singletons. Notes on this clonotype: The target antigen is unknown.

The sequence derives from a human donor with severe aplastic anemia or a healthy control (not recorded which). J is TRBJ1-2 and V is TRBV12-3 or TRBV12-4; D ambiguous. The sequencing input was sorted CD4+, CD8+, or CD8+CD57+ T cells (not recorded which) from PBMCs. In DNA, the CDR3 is TGTGCCAGCAGTTTAGAAGGGAGGAGCGGCTACACCTTC. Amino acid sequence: CASSLEGRSGYTF.